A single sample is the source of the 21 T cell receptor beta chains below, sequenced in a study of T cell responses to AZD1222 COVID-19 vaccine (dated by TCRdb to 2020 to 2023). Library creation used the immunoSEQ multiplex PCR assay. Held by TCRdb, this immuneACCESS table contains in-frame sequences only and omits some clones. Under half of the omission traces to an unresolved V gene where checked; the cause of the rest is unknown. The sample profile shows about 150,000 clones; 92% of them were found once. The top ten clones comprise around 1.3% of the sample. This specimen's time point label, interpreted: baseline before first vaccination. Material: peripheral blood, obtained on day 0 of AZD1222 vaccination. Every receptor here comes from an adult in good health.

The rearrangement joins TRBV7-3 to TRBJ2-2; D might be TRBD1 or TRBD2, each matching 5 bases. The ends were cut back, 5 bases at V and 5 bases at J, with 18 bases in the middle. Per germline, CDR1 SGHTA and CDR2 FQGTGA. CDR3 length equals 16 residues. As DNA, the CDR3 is TGTGCCAGCAGCGACCCCCCGGGACGGAGGACCGGGGAGCTGTTTTTT. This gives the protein CASSDPPGRRTGELFF.

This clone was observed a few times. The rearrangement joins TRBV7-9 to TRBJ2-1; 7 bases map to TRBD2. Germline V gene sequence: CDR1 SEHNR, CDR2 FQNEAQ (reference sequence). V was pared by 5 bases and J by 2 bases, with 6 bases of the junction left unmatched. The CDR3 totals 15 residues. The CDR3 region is CASSQSGGTYNEQFF. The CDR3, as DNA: TGTGCCAGCAGCCAGTCGGGGGGAACCTACAATGAGCAGTTCTTC. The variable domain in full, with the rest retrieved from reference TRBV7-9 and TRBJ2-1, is DTGVSQNPRHKITKRGQNVTFRCDPISEHNRLYWYRQTLGQGPEFLTYFQNEAQLEKSRLLSDRFSAERPKGSFSTLEIQRTEQGDSAMYLCASSQSGGTYNEQFFGPGTRLTVL.

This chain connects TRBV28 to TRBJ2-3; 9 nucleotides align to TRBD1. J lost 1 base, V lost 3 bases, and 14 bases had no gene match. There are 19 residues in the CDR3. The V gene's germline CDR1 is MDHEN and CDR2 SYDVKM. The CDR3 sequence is CASSFLGQGTPDRTDTQYF. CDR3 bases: TGTGCCAGCAGTTTTTTGGGACAGGGAACTCCTGATCGCACAGATACGCAGTATTTT. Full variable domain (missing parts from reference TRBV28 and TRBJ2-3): DVKVTQSSRYLVKRTGEKVFLECVQDMDHENMFWYRQDPGLGLRLIYFSYDVKMKEKGDIPEGYSVSREKKERFSLILESASTNQTSMYLCASSFLGQGTPDRTDTQYFGPGTRLTVL.

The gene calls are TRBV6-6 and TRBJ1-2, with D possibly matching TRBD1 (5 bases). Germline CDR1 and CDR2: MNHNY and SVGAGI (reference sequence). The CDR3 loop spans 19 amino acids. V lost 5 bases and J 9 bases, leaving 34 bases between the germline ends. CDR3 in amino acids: CASSRWTGTAEGVRMRYTF. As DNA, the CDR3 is TGTGCCAGCAGTCGGTGGACCGGGACCGCCGAGGGTGTACGAATGCGCTACACCTTC.

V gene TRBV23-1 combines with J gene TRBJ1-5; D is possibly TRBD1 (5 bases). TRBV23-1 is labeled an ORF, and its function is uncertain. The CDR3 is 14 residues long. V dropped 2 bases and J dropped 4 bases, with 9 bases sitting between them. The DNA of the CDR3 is TGCGCCAGCAGTCAAATGCGGGGGAATCAGCCCCAGCATTTT. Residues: CASSQMRGNQPQHF.

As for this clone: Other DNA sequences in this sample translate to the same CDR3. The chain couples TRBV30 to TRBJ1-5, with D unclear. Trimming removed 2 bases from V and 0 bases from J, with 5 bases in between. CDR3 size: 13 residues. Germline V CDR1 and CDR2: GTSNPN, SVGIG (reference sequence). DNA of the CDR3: TGTGCCTGGAGTCGGGATAGCAATCAGCCCCAGCATTTT. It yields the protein CAWSRDSNQPQHF.

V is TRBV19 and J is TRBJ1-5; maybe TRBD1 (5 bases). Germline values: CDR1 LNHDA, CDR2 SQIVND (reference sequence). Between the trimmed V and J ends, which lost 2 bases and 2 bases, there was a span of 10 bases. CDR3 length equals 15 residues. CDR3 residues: CASSISGSGNQPQHF. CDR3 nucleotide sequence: TGTGCCAGTAGTATATCAGGGTCGGGCAATCAGCCCCAGCATTTT. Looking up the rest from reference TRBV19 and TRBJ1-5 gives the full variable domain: DGGITQSPKYLFRKEGQNVTLSCEQNLNHDAMYWYRQDPGQGLRLIYYSQIVNDFQKGDIAEGYSVSREKKESFPLTVTSAQKNPTAFYLCASSISGSGNQPQHFGDGTRLSIL.

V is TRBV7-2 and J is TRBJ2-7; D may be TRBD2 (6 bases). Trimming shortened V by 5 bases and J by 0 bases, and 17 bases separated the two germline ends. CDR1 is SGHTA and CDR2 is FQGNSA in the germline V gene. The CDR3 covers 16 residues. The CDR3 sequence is CASSAQRVGPSYEQYF. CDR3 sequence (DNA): TGTGCCAGCAGCGCCCAGCGGGTTGGCCCCTCCTACGAGCAGTACTTC.

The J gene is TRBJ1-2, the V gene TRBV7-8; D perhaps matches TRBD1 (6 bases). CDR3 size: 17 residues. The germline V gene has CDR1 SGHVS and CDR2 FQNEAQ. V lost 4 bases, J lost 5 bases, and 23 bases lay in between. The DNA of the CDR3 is TGTGCCAGCAGCTCCCAAACCGGGACAACCGGGGGGTATGGCTACACCTTC. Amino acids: CASSSQTGTTGGYGYTF.

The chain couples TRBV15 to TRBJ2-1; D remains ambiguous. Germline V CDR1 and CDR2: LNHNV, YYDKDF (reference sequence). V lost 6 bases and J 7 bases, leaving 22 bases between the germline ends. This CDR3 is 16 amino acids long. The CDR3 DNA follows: TGTGCCACCAGTCCGACGATCGGGTATCCCAAAAATGAGCAGTTCTTC. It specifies CATSPTIGYPKNEQFF.

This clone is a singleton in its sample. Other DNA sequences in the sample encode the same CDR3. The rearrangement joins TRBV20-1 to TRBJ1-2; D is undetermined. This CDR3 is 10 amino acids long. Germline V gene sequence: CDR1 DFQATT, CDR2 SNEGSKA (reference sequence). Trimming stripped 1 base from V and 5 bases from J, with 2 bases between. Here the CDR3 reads CSARAYGYTF. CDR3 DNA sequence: TGCAGTGCTAGAGCTTATGGCTACACCTTC.

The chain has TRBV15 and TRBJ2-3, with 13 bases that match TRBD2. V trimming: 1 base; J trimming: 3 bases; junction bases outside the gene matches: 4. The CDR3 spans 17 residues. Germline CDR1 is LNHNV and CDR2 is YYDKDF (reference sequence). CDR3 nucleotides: TGTGCCACCAGCAGAGGAACTAGCGGGGGGGCAACAGATACGCAGTATTTT. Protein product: CATSRGTSGGATDTQYF.

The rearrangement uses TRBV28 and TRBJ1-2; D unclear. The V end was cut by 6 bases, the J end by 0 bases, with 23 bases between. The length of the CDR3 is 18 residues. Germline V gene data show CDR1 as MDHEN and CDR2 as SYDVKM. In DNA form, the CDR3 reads TGTGCCAGCAGCACTGAGGGCGCAGATTCGAATACTAACTATGGCTACACCTTC. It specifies CASSTEGADSNTNYGYTF.

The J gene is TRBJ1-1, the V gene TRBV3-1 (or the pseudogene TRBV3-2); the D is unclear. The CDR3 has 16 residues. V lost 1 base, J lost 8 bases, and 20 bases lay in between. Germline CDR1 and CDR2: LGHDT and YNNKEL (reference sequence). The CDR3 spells CASSQGLSASPREAFF. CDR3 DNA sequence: TGTGCCAGCAGCCAAGGTCTTTCCGCGTCTCCGCGCGAAGCTTTCTTT.

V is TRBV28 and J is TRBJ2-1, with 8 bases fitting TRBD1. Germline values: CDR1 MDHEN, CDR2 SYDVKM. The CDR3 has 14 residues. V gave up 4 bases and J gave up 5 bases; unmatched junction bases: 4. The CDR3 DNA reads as TGTGCCAGCAGTTCAAGGACAGGGCACAATGAGCAGTTCTTC. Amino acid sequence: CASSSRTGHNEQFF.

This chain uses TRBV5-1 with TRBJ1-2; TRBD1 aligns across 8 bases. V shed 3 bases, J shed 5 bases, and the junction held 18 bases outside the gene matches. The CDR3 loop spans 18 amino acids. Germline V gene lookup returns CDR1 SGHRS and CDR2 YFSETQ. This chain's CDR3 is CASSYGTGVPIAQYGYTF. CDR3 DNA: TGCGCCAGCAGCTACGGGACAGGCGTTCCAATCGCCCAATATGGCTACACCTTC.

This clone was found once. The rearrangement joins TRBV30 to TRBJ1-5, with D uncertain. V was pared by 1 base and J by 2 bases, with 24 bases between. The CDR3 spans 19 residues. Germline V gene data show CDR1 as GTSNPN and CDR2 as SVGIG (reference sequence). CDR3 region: CAWSGPPRALQAGNQPQHF. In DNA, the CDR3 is TGTGCCTGGAGTGGGCCGCCGAGGGCCCTACAAGCCGGCAATCAGCCCCAGCATTTT. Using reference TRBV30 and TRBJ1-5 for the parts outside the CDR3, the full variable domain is SQTIHQWPATLVQPVGSPLSLECTVEGTSNPNLYWYRQAAGRGLQLLFYSVGIGQISSEVPQNLSASRPQDRQFILSSKKLLLSDSGFYLCAWSGPPRALQAGNQPQHFGDGTRLSIL.

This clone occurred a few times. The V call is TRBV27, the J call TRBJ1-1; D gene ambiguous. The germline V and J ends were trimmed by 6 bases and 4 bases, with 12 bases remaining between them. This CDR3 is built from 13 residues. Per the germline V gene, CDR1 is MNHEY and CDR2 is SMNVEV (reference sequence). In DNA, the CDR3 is TGTGCCAGCAGGCAAGTATCGAGCACTGAAGCTTTCTTT. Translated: CASRQVSSTEAFF.

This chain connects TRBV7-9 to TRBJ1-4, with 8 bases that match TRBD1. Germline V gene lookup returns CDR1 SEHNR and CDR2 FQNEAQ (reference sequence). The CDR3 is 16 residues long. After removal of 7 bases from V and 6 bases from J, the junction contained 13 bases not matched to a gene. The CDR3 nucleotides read TGTGCCAGCACGGGGCAGGGGGCGGACAAATATGAAAAACTGTTTTTT. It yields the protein CASTGQGADKYEKLFF.

CDR3 DNA: TGCAGCGTTGTAAGCAGGGAAGGCTACACCTTC. Translation gives CSVVSREGYTF. V and J are TRBV29-1 and TRBJ1-2, with D tentatively TRBD1 (5 bases). The CDR3 contains 11 residues. Germline lookup yields CDR1 SQVTM and CDR2 ANQGSEA. V dropped 4 bases and J dropped 8 bases, with 11 bases sitting between them.

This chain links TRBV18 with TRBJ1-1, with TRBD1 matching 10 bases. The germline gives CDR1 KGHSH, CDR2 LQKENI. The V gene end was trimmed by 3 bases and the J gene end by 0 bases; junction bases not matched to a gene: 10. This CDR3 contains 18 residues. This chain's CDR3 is CASSPNRPGQGMNTEAFF. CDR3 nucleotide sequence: TGTGCCAGCTCACCCAACAGGCCGGGACAGGGGATGAACACTGAAGCTTTCTTT.